The T cell receptor beta chain under discussion was sequenced for a study of blood T cell repertoires in COVID-19. Study as a whole: Spain, Italy and the United States supplied samples that represented acute and convalescent COVID-19.

V was trimmed by 6 bases and J by 0 bases, leaving 15 bases between them. The CDR3 sequence is 15 residues long. The V gene's germline CDR1 is SEHNR and CDR2 FQNEAQ (reference sequence). Methods used by the authors: Estimation of nucleated cell counts was performed using reference gene primer amplification. Libraries were prepared by immunoSEQ multiplex PCR; TCRdb keeps only in-frame clonotypes and omits some of them. V, J and clone size are taken as reported in that table, and D and trimming were inferred from the DNA itself. Here the sample spans 75,000 or so clones, over 80% being singletons. Sequenced sample: peripheral blood. This chain joins TRBV7-9 and TRBJ2-7; D ambiguous. The sequence came from a man in his fifties or sixties with active or convalescent COVID-19. CDR3 sequence: CASSDEVASSYEQYF. Here the CDR3 DNA reads TGTGCCAGCAGTGACGAGGTGGCTAGCTCCTACGAGCAGTACTTC.